Listed below are T cell receptor beta chains from one sample, sequenced in a study of OX40 agonist ivuxolimab in advanced cancers. Sequencing was performed with immunoSEQ multiplex PCR; in TCRdb, only in-frame clones are kept and a portion is missing. This sample yields about 110,000 clones, of which under 95% are seen a single time; 1% to 1.5% belongs to the top ten. Here the sequenced sample was CD4+ or CD8+ T cells sorted from blood, taken in a trial of the OX40 agonist ivuxolimab. The receptors were gathered from an adult with an advanced solid tumor such as melanoma, head and neck, liver or kidney cancer. Each CDR3 is given with its conserved first and last residue. A D gene is named only where the DNA matches it firmly. Part of the rows lack a size; the others show once, few, many or a class for expanded clones.

V	size	D	J	CDR3	DNA
TRBV5-1	-	-	TRBJ2-7	CASSLADSSYEQYF	TGCGCCAGCAGCTTAGCAGACAGCTCCTACGAGCAGTACTTC
TRBV7-8	-	-	TRBJ2-1	CASRPRGDNEQFF	TGTGCCAGCAGACCCCGAGGGGACAATGAGCAGTTCTTC
TRBV5-1	once	-	TRBJ2-7	CASSRDVTYEQYF	TGCGCCAGCAGTAGGGATGTTACCTACGAGCAGTACTTC
TRBV5-4	-	-	TRBJ1-1	CASSSSEDGKSFF	TGTGCCAGCAGCTCGTCCGAAGACGGGAAGAGTTTCTTT
TRBV30	-	-	TRBJ2-2	CAWSVYTGELFF	TGTGCCTGGAGTGTATATACCGGGGAGCTGTTTTTT
TRBV11-2	-	-	TRBJ2-7	CASSLDPSFSYEQYF	TGTGCCAGCAGCTTAGATCCGAGCTTCTCCTACGAGCAGTACTTC
TRBV6-5	-	-	TRBJ2-3	CASSYGGATTTQYF	TGTGCCAGCAGTTACGGCGGGGCCACAACGACGCAGTATTTT
TRBV19	-	TRBD2	TRBJ2-7	CASSITRSLAGVEQYF	TGTGCCAGTAGTATAACACGAAGTCTAGCGGGAGTTGAGCAGTACTTC
TRBV6-4	-	-	TRBJ1-2	CASSDVPNYGYTF	TGTGCCAGCAGTGACGTTCCTAACTATGGCTACACCTTC
TRBV28	few	TRBD1	TRBJ1-2	CASNSGQGLYGYTF	TGTGCCAGCAACTCAGGACAGGGTCTCTATGGCTACACCTTC
TRBV18	-	-	TRBJ2-7	CASSPPNPGYSYEQYF	TGTGCCAGCTCACCACCGAACCCCGGCTACTCCTACGAGCAGTACTTC
TRBV5-6	-	TRBD1	TRBJ2-7	CASSPLGQGPPYEQYF	TGTGCCAGCAGCCCCCTAGGACAGGGACCTCCTTACGAGCAGTACTTC
TRBV11-2	-	-	TRBJ2-4	CASSSLDFTIQYF	TGTGCCAGCAGCAGCCTGGATTTTACCATTCAGTACTTC
TRBV27	-	-	TRBJ1-1	CASSSQGGGRTEAFF	TGTGCCAGCAGTTCTCAAGGGGGGGGGCGCACTGAAGCTTTCTTT
TRBV19	-	TRBD2	TRBJ2-7	CASSISGARGDYEQYF	TGTGCCAGTAGTATAAGCGGGGCCCGGGGGGACTACGAGCAGTACTTC
TRBV27	-	-	TRBJ1-1	CASSLRGKNTEAFF	TGTGCCAGCAGTTTAAGGGGGAAGAACACTGAAGCTTTCTTT
TRBV10-3	-	-	TRBJ1-1	CAINSQGNTEAFF	TGTGCCATCAATTCACAGGGGAACACTGAAGCTTTCTTT
TRBV30	-	-	TRBJ2-7	CAWKLDSYEQYF	TGTGCCTGGAAACTGGATTCCTACGAGCAGTACTTC
TRBV7-6	-	-	TRBJ1-4	CASSLNEKLFF	TGTGCCAGCAGCTTGAATGAAAAACTGTTTTTT
TRBV7-2	once	-	TRBJ2-5	CASSGGGPSMKTQYF	TGTGCCAGCAGTGGGGGGGGGCCCAGCATGAAGACCCAGTACTTC
TRBV19	-	-	TRBJ2-7	CASNGLKGSYEQYF	TGTGCCAGTAACGGGCTGAAGGGATCCTACGAGCAGTACTTC
TRBV28	-	-	TRBJ1-1	CASSLGGAPGTEAFF	TGTGCCAGCAGTTTGGGTGGGGCCCCTGGGACTGAAGCTTTCTTT
TRBV27	-	TRBD2	TRBJ2-1	CASSSTGTSYNEQFF	TGTGCCAGCAGTTCCACCGGGACTAGCTACAATGAGCAGTTCTTC
TRBV7-2	-	TRBD1	TRBJ2-3	CASRTGGGTDTQYF	TGTGCCAGCAGGACAGGGGGCGGCACAGATACGCAGTATTTT
TRBV15	-	-	TRBJ2-2	CATSRYTGELFF	TGTGCCACCAGCAGATACACCGGGGAGCTGTTTTTT
TRBV19	-	TRBD1	TRBJ2-1	CASRQGPSDNEQFF	TGTGCCAGTAGACAGGGGCCCTCTGACAATGAGCAGTTCTTC
TRBV30	-	TRBD1	TRBJ2-2	CAWSVYRGLGTGELFF	TGTGCCTGGAGTGTTTACAGGGGGCTGGGCACCGGGGAGCTGTTTTTT
TRBV6-1	-	TRBD2	TRBJ2-1	CASRLAGGNEQFF	TGTGCCAGTCGACTAGCGGGAGGAAATGAGCAGTTCTTC
TRBV28	-	TRBD2	TRBJ2-1	CASSSHHGTKDEQFF	TGTGCCAGCAGTTCCCACCACGGGACTAAAGATGAGCAGTTCTTC